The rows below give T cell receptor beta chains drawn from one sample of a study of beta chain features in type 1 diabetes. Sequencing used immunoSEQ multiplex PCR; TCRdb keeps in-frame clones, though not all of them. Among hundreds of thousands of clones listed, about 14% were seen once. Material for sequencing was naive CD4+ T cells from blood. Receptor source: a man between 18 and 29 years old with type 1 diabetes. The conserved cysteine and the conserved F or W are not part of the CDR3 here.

CDR3aa: ASSEGQPYYGYT
j_gene: TRBJ1-2
v_gene: TRBV5-4

CDR3aa: ASSLASSNKETQY
j_gene: TRBJ2-5
v_gene: TRBV5-4

CDR3aa: ACRTGGRETQY
j_gene: TRBJ2-5
v_gene: TRBV30

CDR3aa: ASSKTVSYEQY
j_gene: TRBJ2-7
v_gene: TRBV6-1

CDR3aa: AWSLNTRVETEAF
j_gene: TRBJ1-1
v_gene: TRBV30

CDR3aa: AWSPPANEKLF
j_gene: TRBJ1-4
v_gene: TRBV30

CDR3aa: STVTGTDSYEQY
j_gene: TRBJ2-7
v_gene: TRBV29-1

CDR3aa: AWRGPLTYNEQF
j_gene: TRBJ2-1
v_gene: TRBV30

CDR3aa: ASSVDRGLSTDTQY
j_gene: TRBJ2-3
v_gene: TRBV9

CDR3aa: ASSQDQASSTDTQY
j_gene: TRBJ2-3
v_gene: TRBV4-1

CDR3aa: AWSLGRNYGYT
j_gene: TRBJ1-2
v_gene: TRBV30

CDR3aa: ASSMKRNSNQPQH
j_gene: TRBJ1-5
v_gene: TRBV19

CDR3aa: ASSSSLAGGNEQF
j_gene: TRBJ2-1
v_gene: TRBV7-9

CDR3aa: ASSEAGNSPLH
j_gene: TRBJ1-6
v_gene: TRBV6-1

CDR3aa: ASSRGQDFTGELF
j_gene: TRBJ2-2
v_gene: TRBV4-3

CDR3aa: ASSYSPGGFETQY
j_gene: TRBJ2-5
v_gene: TRBV6-5

CDR3aa: ASSAGSSGANVLT
j_gene: TRBJ2-6
v_gene: TRBV6-1

CDR3aa: ASSRGLAGELF
j_gene: TRBJ2-2
v_gene: TRBV9

CDR3aa: ASSSRDGLYEQY
j_gene: TRBJ2-7
v_gene: TRBV6-6

CDR3aa: ASTPYGGGGYGYT
j_gene: TRBJ1-2
v_gene: TRBV19

CDR3aa: ASSDSWGDTQY
j_gene: TRBJ2-3
v_gene: TRBV6-4

CDR3aa: ASSDPGGRETQY
j_gene: TRBJ2-5
v_gene: TRBV2

CDR3aa: ASSSDREIVLYGYT
j_gene: TRBJ1-2
v_gene: TRBV7-2

CDR3aa: ASSLRHPNYGYT
j_gene: TRBJ1-2
v_gene: TRBV27

CDR3aa: ASSLRQGAAGELF
j_gene: TRBJ2-2
v_gene: TRBV7-2

CDR3aa: TSSRTALTVLTDTQY
j_gene: TRBJ2-3
v_gene: TRBV1

CDR3aa: ASRMASGDTQY
j_gene: TRBJ2-3
v_gene: TRBV28

CDR3aa: ASSMLRLAFNEQF
j_gene: TRBJ2-1
v_gene: TRBV4-2

CDR3aa: ASSPGLLAGASRETQY
j_gene: TRBJ2-5
v_gene: TRBV13

CDR3aa: ASLTRSEAF
j_gene: TRBJ1-1
v_gene: TRBV28

CDR3aa: AWGSGGNFYEQY
j_gene: TRBJ2-7
v_gene: TRBV30

CDR3aa: ASSPTLSSYEQY
j_gene: TRBJ2-7
v_gene: TRBV13

CDR3aa: ASSEPGHLNTEAF
j_gene: TRBJ1-1
v_gene: TRBV6-1

CDR3aa: ASSESTQLRYGYT
j_gene: TRBJ1-2
v_gene: TRBV2

CDR3aa: ASSFTGNYGYT
j_gene: TRBJ1-2
v_gene: TRBV14

CDR3aa: ASSLFPGENQPQH
j_gene: TRBJ1-5
v_gene: TRBV5-1

CDR3aa: ASSLRGKDTEAF
j_gene: TRBJ1-1
v_gene: TRBV7-9

CDR3aa: ASSQEGRTGLRVSPLH
j_gene: TRBJ1-6
v_gene: TRBV4-3

CDR3aa: ASGLDANTEAF
j_gene: TRBJ1-1
v_gene: TRBV12-5

CDR3aa: ASSLGLVAEQF
j_gene: TRBJ2-1
v_gene: TRBV7-9

CDR3aa: AISERDQETQY
j_gene: TRBJ2-5
v_gene: TRBV10-3

CDR3aa: AWSVGTSGSGGTQY
j_gene: TRBJ2-3
v_gene: TRBV30

CDR3aa: AGGQSSPLH
j_gene: TRBJ1-6
v_gene: TRBV2

CDR3aa: ASRPGLAGGPNEQF
j_gene: TRBJ2-1
v_gene: TRBV5-1